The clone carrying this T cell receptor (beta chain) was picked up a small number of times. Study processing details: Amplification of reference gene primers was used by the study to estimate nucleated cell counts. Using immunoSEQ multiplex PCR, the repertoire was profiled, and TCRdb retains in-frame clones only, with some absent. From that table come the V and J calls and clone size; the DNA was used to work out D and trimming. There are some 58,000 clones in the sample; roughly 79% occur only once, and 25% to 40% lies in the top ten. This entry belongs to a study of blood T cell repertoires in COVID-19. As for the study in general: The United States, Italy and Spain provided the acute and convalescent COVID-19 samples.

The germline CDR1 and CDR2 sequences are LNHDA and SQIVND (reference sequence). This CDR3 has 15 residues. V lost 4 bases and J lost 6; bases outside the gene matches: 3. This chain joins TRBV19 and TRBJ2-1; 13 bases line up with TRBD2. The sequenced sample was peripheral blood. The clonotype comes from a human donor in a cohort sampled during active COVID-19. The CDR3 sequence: CASSRGTSGANEQFF. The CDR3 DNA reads TGTGCCAGTAGTAGGGGGACTAGCGGGGCCAATGAGCAGTTCTTC.